This T cell receptor beta chain was captured by sequencing in a study of spatial heterogeneity in lung cancer. Study information: When follow-up PBMC samples existed, they were sequenced (at a median of around 2 years after resection). Alpha-chain sequences were consistently detected in smaller numbers than beta-chain sequences. There were, on average, more than eight raw-read appearances for each unique TCR and UMI combination.

To note about this clonotype: Likely a read error: the CDR3 ends without its conserved phenylalanine or tryptophan.

V was pared by 0 bases and J by 3 bases, with 7 bases of the junction left unmatched. From germline, CDR1 is SGHTA and CDR2 FQGNSA. This CDR3 has 19 amino acids. Indicated time point: blood at routine non-recurrence follow-up after resection. Unsorted whole RNA samples from tumor, nontumor lung or frozen PBMC were sequenced. TCRdb redid the calling of the 5' RACE reads with MiXCR, one entry per CDR3 protein. The sample has fewer than 25,000 distinct CDR3 sequences; 9.7% are singletons. Specimen: PBMCs, collected at follow-up. The chain joins TRBV7-2 to TRBJ2-3; 15 bases align to TRBD2. The sequence was obtained from a male donor with early-stage non-small cell lung cancer. The DNA of the CDR3 is TGTGCCAGCAGCTTAGCTGGACTAGCGGGGGGGACTGGAACAGATACGCAGTATTAT. Protein product: CASSLAGLAGGTGTDTQYY.